This T cell receptor (beta chain) was sequenced in a study of shared clonotypes between healthy human individuals. Method: immunoSEQ multiplex PCR; TCRdb's copy keeps in-frame clones and lacks some. This table has about 2.1 million clones, approximately 92% appearing once. Naive CD8 populations comprised CD45RO-negative cells positively selected for CCR7, excluding terminally differentiated effector memory CD45RA+ cells. V gave up 4 bases and J gave up 2 bases; unmatched junction bases: 6. This CDR3 region has 15 residues. Germline lookup yields CDR1 MNHEY and CDR2 SMNVEV (reference sequence). This clonotype was sampled from a man between 18 and 29 years old in good health. Some clones in this sample may be carry-over from other donors' samples. The chain links TRBV27 to TRBJ2-3, with 7 bases lining up with TRBD1. The sample comprised naive CD8+ T cells from PBMCs. The CDR3 reads CASSWDSLATDTQYF. The CDR3 DNA reads as TGTGCCAGCAGTTGGGACAGTCTGGCCACAGATACGCAGTATTTT.